Sequencing of this T cell receptor beta chain was carried out in a study of identical twins. In its sample, this clonotype was seen a few times. It was template switching that added a universal primer site, and there were unique molecular identifiers on the cDNA. In TCRdb, the 5' RACE reads were re-called with MiXCR into one record per CDR3 protein. The table lists hundreds of thousands of distinct CDR3 sequences, about 18% of them singletons, with 10% to 15% in the top ten. A further study also used this sample, focusing on T cells expressing NK-cell markers. That paper adds: Investigators obtained TCR beta repertoires from sorted CD3+CD56+NKG2C+, CD3+CD56+NKG2C- and CD3+CD56-NKG2C+ T cells. Similarly, these clonotypes led the CD3+CD56-NKG2C+ fraction as well in several donors.

The receptor's source is a young woman in good health. Source material: PBMCs.

The CDR3 loop is CASSPTPGGETQYF. CDR3 nucleotide sequence: TGTGCCAGCAGCCCCACGCCCGGGGGAGAGACCCAGTACTTC. The gene calls are TRBV9 and TRBJ2-5; a possible D gene is TRBD2 (6 bases). Trimming stripped 4 bases from V and 4 bases from J, with 14 bases between. CDR1 and CDR2 from the germline V gene are SGDLS and YYNGEE. The CDR3 totals 14 residues.